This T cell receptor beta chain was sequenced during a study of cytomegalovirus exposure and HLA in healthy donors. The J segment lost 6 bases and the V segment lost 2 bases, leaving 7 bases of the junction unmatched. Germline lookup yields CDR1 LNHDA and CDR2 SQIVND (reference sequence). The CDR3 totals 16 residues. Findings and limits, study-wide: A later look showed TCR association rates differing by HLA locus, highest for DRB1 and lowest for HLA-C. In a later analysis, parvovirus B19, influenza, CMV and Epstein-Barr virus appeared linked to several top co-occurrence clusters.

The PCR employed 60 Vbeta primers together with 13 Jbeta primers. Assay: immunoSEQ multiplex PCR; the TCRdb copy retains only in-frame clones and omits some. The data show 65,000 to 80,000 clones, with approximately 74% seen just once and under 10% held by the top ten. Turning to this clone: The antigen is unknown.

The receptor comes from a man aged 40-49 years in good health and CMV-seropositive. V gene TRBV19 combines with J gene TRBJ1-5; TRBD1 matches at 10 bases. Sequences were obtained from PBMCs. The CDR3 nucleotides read TGTGCCAGTAGTATATCAGGGACAGGGGTGGGTCAGCCCCAGCATTTT. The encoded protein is CASSISGTGVGQPQHF.